The sequence of this T cell receptor beta chain was determined in a study of T cells in Graves' hyperthyroidism and ophthalmopathy. The germline V gene encodes CDR1 SGHAT and CDR2 FQNNGV. The CDR3 sequence is 18 residues long. The ends were cut back, 0 bases at V and 2 bases at J, with 16 bases in the middle. Amplified TCR beta CDR3 regions derived from RNA transcripts. Using the HTBI primer set, a first-round RT-PCR was run on the TCR CDR3. MiXCR, applied by TCRdb to the multiplex PCR reads, yields one record per CDR3 protein. Of fewer than 550,000 distinct CDR3 sequences in the sample, less than 25% were seen once.

The chain uses TRBV11-2 and TRBJ2-2; D perhaps matches TRBD2 (6 bases). The clonotype originates from a woman aged 25 to 45 with Graves' ophthalmopathy. Sample: blood. CDR3 coding DNA: TGTGCCAGCAGCTTAGAAGTATGGGGGACTTCCAACACCGGGGAGCTGTTTTTT. Amino acid sequence: CASSLEVWGTSNTGELFF.